Following are 3 T cell receptor beta chains from one sample sequenced in a study of identical twins. TCRdb recomputed calls from the 5' RACE reads with MiXCR, one row per CDR3 protein. Of 650,000 to 800,000 distinct CDR3 sequences listed, less than 10% are singletons. These data are also associated with another study on yellow fever vaccine responses in identical twins.

Source material: PBMCs. The receptor set was obtained from a young woman in good health.

The rearrangement uses TRBV15 and TRBJ2-2; D might be TRBD1 (6 bases). The germline V gene encodes CDR1 LNHNV and CDR2 YYDKDF (reference sequence). CDR3 size: 15 residues. V dropped 0 bases and J dropped 6 bases, with 11 bases sitting between them. For the CDR3, the DNA is TGTGCCACCAGCAGAGAGGCACCAGGGGCCGGGGAGCTGTTTTTT. Residues: CATSREAPGAGELFF.

V usage is TRBV18 and J usage is TRBJ2-5; D is uncertain. The CDR3 runs to 13 residues. The V end was cut by 3 bases, the J end by 7 bases, with 12 bases between. Germline assignment: CDR1 KGHSH and CDR2 LQKENI. The CDR3 region has the DNA TGTGCCAGCTCACCGGCATTCAAGGGGACCCAGTACTTC. Translation: CASSPAFKGTQYF. The whole variable domain, remainder taken from reference TRBV18 and TRBJ2-5, is NAGVMQNPRHLVRRRGQEARLRCSPMKGHSHVYWYRQLPEEGLKFMVYLQKENIIDESGMPKERFSAEFPKEGPSILRIQQVVRGDSAAYFCASSPAFKGTQYFGPGTRLLVL.

This clonotype occurred a few times. V and J are TRBV6-1 and TRBJ2-1; the D call may be TRBD1 or TRBD2 (5 bases each). CDR1 and CDR2 from the germline V gene are MNHNS and SASEGT. Trimming stripped 1 base from V and 16 bases from J, with 11 bases between. The CDR3 has 11 residues. CDR3 amino acids: CASSEGGTPFF. In DNA form, the CDR3 reads TGTGCCAGCAGTGAAGGGGGGACCCCTTTCTTC.